The rows below give T cell receptor beta chains drawn from one sample of a study of shared clonotypes between healthy human individuals. Libraries were prepared by immunoSEQ multiplex PCR; TCRdb keeps only in-frame clonotypes and omits some of them. Here the sample spans around 2,000,000 clones, more than 85% being singletons. Material for sequencing was naive CD8+ T cells from PBMCs. All receptors come from a man aged 18 to 30 in good health. Some clones in this sample may be carry-over from other donors' samples. Each CDR3 is given without its conserved first and last residue. D genes are given only for firm matches. Where a row states a size, it is once, few, many or the class of an expanded clone; other rows omit it.

J | D | V | size | CDR3
TRBJ2-7 | NA | TRBV2 | NA | ASSAAQGISYEQY
TRBJ2-3 | NA | TRBV6-4 | NA | ASRRDLLGPY
TRBJ2-7 | TRBD2 | TRBV4-3 | NA | ASSQEGLAGVYEQY
TRBJ1-1 | NA | TRBV9 | NA | ASSVGYGGRTEAF
TRBJ2-1 | TRBD2 | TRBV27 | once | ASSTSGSPQF
TRBJ2-3 | NA | TRBV13 | NA | ASSLGAIRLDTQY
TRBJ2-2 | TRBD2 | TRBV27 | NA | ASSLLAGVTGELF
TRBJ2-7 | TRBD1 | TRBV7-2 | NA | ASSLGAWTGVSYEQY
TRBJ2-1 | NA | TRBV7-7 | NA | ASSLGPNNEQF
TRBJ2-5 | NA | TRBV11-2 | NA | ASGGGTWETQY
TRBJ1-2 | NA | TRBV27 | NA | ASSLRGPNYGYT
TRBJ1-1 | NA | TRBV19 | NA | ASSIGPGNPEAF
TRBJ2-5 | TRBD2 | TRBV5-1 | NA | ASSPHKREETQY
TRBJ2-7 | NA | TRBV9 | NA | ASSADGPYEQY
TRBJ1-1 | NA | TRBV6-5 | NA | ASSLGTESF
TRBJ2-5 | NA | TRBV5-1 | NA | ASSPREGGETQY
TRBJ1-4 | NA | TRBV2 | once | ASSAEIDLTTNEKLF
TRBJ2-7 | TRBD2 | TRBV28 | NA | ASIFTGLADKSTYEQY
TRBJ2-2 | NA | TRBV4-3 | NA | ASSQAAGWTGELF
TRBJ2-5 | NA | TRBV13 | NA | ASSQPQGRETQY
TRBJ2-5 | NA | TRBV28 | NA | ASSLFSLEHRGGETQY
TRBJ1-1 | NA | TRBV28 | few | ASSLPGYMNTEAF
TRBJ2-2 | NA | TRBV7-6 | NA | ASSLAANTNTGELF
TRBJ2-1 | NA | TRBV4-2 | once | ASSPLAEGANEQF
TRBJ2-7 | NA | TRBV27 | NA | ASSLWGAAYEQY
TRBJ2-7 | TRBD2 | TRBV7-8 | NA | ASSPTPSGLGISSYEQY